This TCR beta chain was captured in a study of control samples from healthy donors and cancer patients. CDR1 and CDR2 (germline): SGHDT, YYEEEE. V was shortened by 1 base and J by 7 bases, with 17 bases between the two germline ends. The CDR3 is made up of 15 amino acids. Assay: immunoSEQ multiplex PCR; the TCRdb copy retains only in-frame clones and omits some. The sample records tens of thousands of clones, over 80% being singletons. This rearrangement joins TRBV5-6 to TRBJ1-1; D is ambiguous. This TCR was recovered from a man younger than 40 in good health. The sample was blood. DNA for the CDR3: TGTGCCAGCAGCTTGAATTACCCAGGCCCCCTTGAAGCTTTCTTT. Protein sequence: CASSLNYPGPLEAFF.